This T cell receptor (beta chain) was recorded in a study of cytomegalovirus exposure and HLA in healthy donors. Study-level background: In terms of ancestry, the Caucasian-associated cluster contained about four fifths of the approximately 430 genotyped donors.

Use of 60 Vbeta and 13 Jbeta primers characterized the PCR. Libraries were prepared by immunoSEQ multiplex PCR; TCRdb keeps only in-frame clonotypes and omits some of them. The data contain roughly 150,000 clones, less than 10% of them seen just once; the ten biggest clones take up around 1.9%. CDR3 size: 15 residues. Looked up from germline, CDR1 is SGHRS and CDR2 is YFSETQ. Losses at the gene ends were 3 bases for V and 16 bases for J; bases not matched to a gene: 17. The sequencing input was PBMCs. J is TRBJ2-1 and V is TRBV5-1; 9 bases match TRBD2. The TCR was taken from a male donor in good health and CMV-seronegative. CDR3 coding DNA: TGCGCCAGCAGCTGGGGACTAGCAGGAGGGGCGGTAAGATTCTTC. Translating gives CASSWGLAGGAVRFF.